Listed below are T cell receptor beta chains from one sample, sequenced in a study of circulating CD8 cells and anti-PD-1 response in melanoma. Via MiXCR, TCRdb re-called the reads, giving one row per CDR3 protein. This table has approximately 2,500 distinct CDR3 sequences, roughly 7.9% appearing once. The sample was CD8+ T cells from PBMCs, taken at baseline or after one month of anti-PD-1 therapy (not recorded which). Receptors were obtained from a human donor with melanoma. Both conserved end residues are part of each CDR3. D genes are given only for firm matches. Some rows have no size entry. The others give once, few or many, or a class for an expanded clone.

>TRBV19|-|-|15|TRBJ1-2
TGTGCCAGTGGTATTGAGTGGCCCGAAGAATATGGCTACACCTTC
CASGIEWPEEYGYTF
>TRBV27|-|medium-sized|13|TRBJ1-2
TGTGCCAGCAGAGTAGGGGTTAACTATGGCTACACCTTC
CASRVGVNYGYTF
>TRBV19|TRBD1|medium-sized|14|TRBJ2-1
TGTGCCAGTCAATGGACAGGGGGCATATATGAGCAGTTCTTC
CASQWTGGIYEQFF
>TRBV11-3|-|medium-sized|24|TRBJ1-6
TGTGCCAGCATCCCAAACCTGGGGCCTGACAGCCGACATCGGGGGCGCTCCTATAATTCACCCCTCCACTTT
CASIPNLGPDSRHRGRSYNSPLHF
>TRBV24-1|-|medium-sized|16|TRBJ2-7
TGTGCCACCAGCCTAACCTCGGGGACGGAGACCATCGAGCAGTACTTC
CATSLTSGTETIEQYF
>TRBV7-7|TRBD2|medium-sized|15|TRBJ2-1
TGTGCCAGCAGCCCTAGCGGGGGGCCCCTCGTCGAGCAGTTCTTC
CASSPSGGPLVEQFF
>TRBV28|-|medium-sized|16|TRBJ2-3
TGTGCCAGCAGTTTACAGGGGTCTGCGGGCACAGATACGCAGTATTTT
CASSLQGSAGTDTQYF
>TRBV2|TRBD1|medium-sized|14|TRBJ2-7
TGTGCCAGCTCTGAGGGGGCGAATAACTACGAGCAGTACTTC
CASSEGANNYEQYF
>TRBV2|-|medium-sized|14|TRBJ2-3
TGTGCCAGCAGACAGGACGGAAACACAGATACGCAGTATTTT
CASRQDGNTDTQYF
>TRBV7-2|TRBD1|medium-sized|16|TRBJ1-3
TGTGCCAGCAGCTTAGAGTACAGGGGGCTAGGAAACACCATATATTTT
CASSLEYRGLGNTIYF
>TRBV28|-|medium-sized|15|TRBJ1-3
TGTGCCAGCAGCCGCCGGGTGGAGACTGGAAACACCATATATTTT
CASSRRVETGNTIYF
>TRBV29-1|-|medium-sized|13|TRBJ2-7
TGCAGCATAATAACTGGGGTCTCCTACGAGCAGTACTTC
CSIITGVSYEQYF
>TRBV19|TRBD2|medium-sized|15|TRBJ2-1
TGTGCCAGTAACCTAGCGGTACCGTCAGACAATGAGCAGTTCTTC
CASNLAVPSDNEQFF
>TRBV27|-|medium-sized|14|TRBJ1-1
TGTGCCAGCAGGGCGGTAGGTGGGGGCACTGAAGCTTTCTTT
CASRAVGGGTEAFF
>TRBV9|-|medium-sized|14|TRBJ2-1
TGTGCCAGCAGCGTAGAAACCGGATACAATGAGCAGTTCTTC
CASSVETGYNEQFF
>TRBV19|-|-|13|TRBJ1-1
TGTGCCACCGCCATACAGGAGGGGACTGAAGCTTTCTTT
CATAIQEGTEAFF
>TRBV27|TRBD1|medium-sized|12|TRBJ2-7
TGTGCCACCCGGACAGGCGACTACGAGCAGTACTTC
CATRTGDYEQYF
>TRBV19|-|-|12|TRBJ2-7
TGTGCCAGTTCGGACGGAGTTTACGAGCAGTACTTC
CASSDGVYEQYF
>TRBV29-1|-|few|12|TRBJ1-5
TGCAGCGTTGAGTCGGGCGATCAGCCCCAGCATTTT
CSVESGDQPQHF
>TRBV19|-|-|11|TRBJ2-1
TGTGCCAGTAGTGGGACCACAGGGCAGTTCTTC
CASSGTTGQFF
>TRBV19|-|few|13|TRBJ2-1
TGTGCCAGTAGTATTCCCCCCTACAATGAGCAGTTCTTC
CASSIPPYNEQFF
>TRBV5-4|-|-|13|TRBJ2-7
TGTGCCAGCAGCCCCGGGACGGACCGCGAGCAGTACTTC
CASSPGTDREQYF
>TRBV27|-|medium-sized|13|TRBJ1-1
TGTGCCAGCAGTTTAGGAAGGCCAACTGAAGCTTTCTTT
CASSLGRPTEAFF
>TRBV30|-|few|11|TRBJ1-1
TGTGCCTCACAGGCAGGAACTGAAGCTTTCTTT
CASQAGTEAFF